Below, one TCR beta chain is given with its context. Germline loops: CDR1 MNHEY, CDR2 SVGAGI. Trimming removed 5 bases at V and 4 bases at J, with 17 bases between. The CDR3 has 15 amino acids. The protocol was immunoSEQ multiplex PCR, while the TCRdb copy is restricted to in-frame clones and leaves out a portion. The sample yields 25,000 to 30,000 clones, 60% to 85% seen once. These data come from a study of graft-versus-host responses after intestinal transplantation. Intraepithelial plus lamina propria lymphocytes were released by processing graft tissue. Sequenced here: ileum tissue, sampled 98 days after intestinal transplantation. The receptor was derived from a human patient who received an intestinal transplant, so some T cells may come from the graft donor. The chain combines TRBV6-5 with TRBJ2-5, with TRBD1 as a possible D gene (6 bases). CDR3 sequence reads: CASSLQGLGGETQYF. CDR3 bases: TGTGCCAGCAGTCTACAGGGTTTAGGAGGAGAGACCCAGTACTTC.